These 15 T cell receptor beta chains came from one sample sequenced in a study of STAT3 mutations in large granular lymphocyte leukemia. Whole-study results and caveats: At least one immunodominant TCR beta clonotype appeared in every T-cell large granular lymphocyte leukemia patient.

Produced via immunoSEQ multiplex PCR; TCRdb's table is partial and in-frame only. The data contain 35,000 to 40,000 clones, about 88% of them singletons. Which antigens these TCRs recognize remains unknown. The sample taken for sequencing was PBMCs. The receptors originated from a human donor with T large granular lymphocyte leukemia. Some clones in this sample may be carry-over from other donors' samples.

The rearrangement links TRBV2 to TRBJ1-2; D remains unclear. Germline V CDR1 and CDR2: SNHLY, FYNNEI. Between the trimmed V and J ends, which lost 4 bases and 4 bases, there was a span of 7 bases. The CDR3 has 12 amino acids. Here the CDR3 reads CASSGASYGYTF. The CDR3 DNA follows: TGTGCCAGCAGTGGGGCGTCCTATGGCTACACCTTC. The whole variable domain, filled in from reference TRBV2 and TRBJ1-2, reads EPEVTQTPSHQVTQMGQEVILRCVPISNHLYFYWYRQILGQKVEFLVSFYNNEISEKSEIFDDQFSVERPDGSNFTLKIRSTKLEDSAMYFCASSGASYGYTFGSGTRLTVV.

The chain employs TRBV4-3 and TRBJ2-7, with 7 bases identical to TRBD1. The CDR3 loop spans 15 amino acids. With 0 bases clipped from V and 6 bases from J, the junction kept 8 bases outside the gene matches. Germline V gene sequence: CDR1 LGHNA, CDR2 YSLEER. This chain's CDR3 is CASSQEARGGGEQYF. CDR3 DNA sequence: TGCGCCAGCAGCCAAGAGGCGAGAGGGGGCGGCGAGCAGTACTTC.

The J gene is TRBJ1-5, the V gene TRBV28; D unclear. Trimming cost V 6 bases and J 2 bases, with 14 bases left between them. CDR3 size: 15 residues. CDR1 and CDR2 (germline): MDHEN, SYDVKM. CDR3 loop: CASSGGVEGNQPQHF. The CDR3 nucleotides read TGTGCCAGCAGCGGTGGGGTGGAGGGCAATCAGCCCCAGCATTTT.

The V call is TRBV6-5, the J call TRBJ1-2; 10 bases line up with TRBD1. CDR3 length: 15 amino acids. Germline assignment: CDR1 MNHEY and CDR2 SVGAGI. Germline trimming cut 4 bases from V and 8 bases from J; bases unmatched to any gene: 10. The CDR3 loop is CASSLAGTGDLGYTF. CDR3 nucleotide sequence: TGTGCCAGCAGTTTAGCCGGGACAGGGGATCTCGGCTACACCTTC.

V gene TRBV13 combines with J gene TRBJ2-5; 8 bases fit TRBD2. The CDR3 consists of 15 residues. Germline V gene sequence: CDR1 PRHDT, CDR2 FYEKMQ (reference sequence). V lost 3 bases, J lost 3 bases, and 6 bases stayed unmatched. CDR3 residues: CASSLSISGEETQYF. CDR3 DNA: TGTGCCAGCAGCTTGAGTATTAGCGGGGAAGAGACCCAGTACTTC.

As concerns this clone: This CDR3 is also generated by other DNA sequences in the sample. The chain links TRBV18 to TRBJ2-1; D perhaps matches TRBD2 (5 bases). Germline V CDR1 and CDR2: KGHSH, LQKENI. The CDR3 covers 12 residues. The V end lost 3 bases, the J end lost 8 bases, and 8 bases lay between the germline ends. CDR3 coding DNA: TGTGCCAGCTCACCCCTCGGGGATGAGCAGTTCTTC. Protein product: CASSPLGDEQFF.

The genes are TRBV6-4 and TRBJ2-1; 7 positions agree with TRBD1. The V segment lost 0 bases and the J segment 2 bases; nucleotides outside the gene matches: 1. From germline, CDR1 is MRHNA and CDR2 SNTAGT. The CDR3 loop spans 15 amino acids. CDR3 nucleotide sequence: TGTGCCAGCAGTGACTCAGGGGGCGCCTACAATGAGCAGTTCTTC. Translating it yields CASSDSGGAYNEQFF.

The V and J genes are TRBV6-1 and TRBJ2-2; the match to TRBD2 covers 8 bases. From germline, CDR1 is MNHNS and CDR2 SASEGT. The V gene end was trimmed by 5 bases and the J gene end by 6 bases; junction bases not matched to a gene: 5. The CDR3 is 14 residues long. CDR3 nucleotide sequence: TGTGCCAGCAGTCCGGGGGGGGTGGCCGGGGAGCTGTTTTTT. Translation gives CASSPGGVAGELFF.

V and J are TRBV4-3 and TRBJ2-7, with TRBD1 as a possible D gene (5 bases). CDR1 and CDR2 (germline): LGHNA, YSLEER. The CDR3 sequence is 13 residues long. With 0 bases removed from V and 4 bases from J, the gap between germline ends came to 7 bases. This chain's CDR3 is CASSQDRAYEQYF. DNA for the CDR3: TGCGCCAGCAGCCAAGACAGGGCTTACGAGCAGTACTTC.

The chain couples TRBV5-4 to TRBJ2-7, with D hard to call. CDR1 SGHNT and CDR2 YYREEE come from the germline V gene (reference sequence). V was shortened by 3 bases and J by 2 bases, with 9 bases between the two germline ends. The CDR3 spans 13 residues. CDR3 in amino acids: CASSSPPTYEQYF. CDR3 DNA sequence: TGTGCCAGCAGCTCGCCCCCTACCTACGAGCAGTACTTC.

The chain joins TRBV30 to TRBJ1-2; no reliable D call. The CDR3 runs 13 residues. Germline-derived CDR1 and CDR2 are GTSNPN and SVGIG (reference sequence). V lost 0 bases and J lost 7, with 12 bases in between. This chain's CDR3 is CAWSVDKGGGYTF. DNA for the CDR3: TGTGCCTGGAGTGTGGATAAAGGAGGTGGCTACACCTTC.

This rearrangement joins TRBV4-3 to TRBJ1-4, with TRBD1 identical over 9 bases. Germline V gene data show CDR1 as LGHNA and CDR2 as YSLEER. The CDR3 totals 15 residues. The V segment lost 4 bases and the J segment 5 bases; nucleotides outside the gene matches: 5. The CDR3: CASSLKDRGNEKLFF. As DNA, the CDR3 is TGCGCCAGCAGCCTTAAGGACAGGGGAAATGAAAAACTGTTTTTT.

This chain uses TRBV6-6 with TRBJ2-5, with TRBD1 as a possible D gene (6 bases). The germline V and J ends were trimmed by 7 bases and 6 bases, with 21 bases remaining between them. The germline CDR1 and CDR2 sequences are MNHNY and SVGAGI (reference sequence). The CDR3 contains 15 residues. The CDR3 sequence: CASTQGWFGQKTQYF. DNA for the CDR3: TGTGCCAGCACCCAGGGGTGGTTTGGGCAAAAGACCCAGTACTTC.

J is TRBJ2-2 and V is TRBV7-9, with D possibly TRBD1 on 5 matching bases. Germline V gene sequence: CDR1 SEHNR, CDR2 FQNEAQ (reference sequence). V shed 1 base and J shed 4 bases, with 19 bases lying between them. This CDR3 comprises 18 residues. In DNA, the CDR3 is TGTGCCAGCAGCTTAGGAGCAGGGTTCAGCGTTGCCACCGGGGAGCTGTTTTTT. Translating it yields CASSLGAGFSVATGELFF.

For the CDR3, the DNA is TGTGCCAGCAACAGGGGGCGGAAGACTAATGAAAAACTGTTTTTT. Its protein product is CASNRGRKTNEKLFF. This chain connects TRBV19 to TRBJ1-4; 9 nucleotides align to TRBD1. CDR1 is LNHDA and CDR2 is SQIVND in the germline V gene (reference sequence). CDR3 length: 15 amino acids. V dropped 9 bases and J dropped 2; count of bases not matched to a gene: 7.